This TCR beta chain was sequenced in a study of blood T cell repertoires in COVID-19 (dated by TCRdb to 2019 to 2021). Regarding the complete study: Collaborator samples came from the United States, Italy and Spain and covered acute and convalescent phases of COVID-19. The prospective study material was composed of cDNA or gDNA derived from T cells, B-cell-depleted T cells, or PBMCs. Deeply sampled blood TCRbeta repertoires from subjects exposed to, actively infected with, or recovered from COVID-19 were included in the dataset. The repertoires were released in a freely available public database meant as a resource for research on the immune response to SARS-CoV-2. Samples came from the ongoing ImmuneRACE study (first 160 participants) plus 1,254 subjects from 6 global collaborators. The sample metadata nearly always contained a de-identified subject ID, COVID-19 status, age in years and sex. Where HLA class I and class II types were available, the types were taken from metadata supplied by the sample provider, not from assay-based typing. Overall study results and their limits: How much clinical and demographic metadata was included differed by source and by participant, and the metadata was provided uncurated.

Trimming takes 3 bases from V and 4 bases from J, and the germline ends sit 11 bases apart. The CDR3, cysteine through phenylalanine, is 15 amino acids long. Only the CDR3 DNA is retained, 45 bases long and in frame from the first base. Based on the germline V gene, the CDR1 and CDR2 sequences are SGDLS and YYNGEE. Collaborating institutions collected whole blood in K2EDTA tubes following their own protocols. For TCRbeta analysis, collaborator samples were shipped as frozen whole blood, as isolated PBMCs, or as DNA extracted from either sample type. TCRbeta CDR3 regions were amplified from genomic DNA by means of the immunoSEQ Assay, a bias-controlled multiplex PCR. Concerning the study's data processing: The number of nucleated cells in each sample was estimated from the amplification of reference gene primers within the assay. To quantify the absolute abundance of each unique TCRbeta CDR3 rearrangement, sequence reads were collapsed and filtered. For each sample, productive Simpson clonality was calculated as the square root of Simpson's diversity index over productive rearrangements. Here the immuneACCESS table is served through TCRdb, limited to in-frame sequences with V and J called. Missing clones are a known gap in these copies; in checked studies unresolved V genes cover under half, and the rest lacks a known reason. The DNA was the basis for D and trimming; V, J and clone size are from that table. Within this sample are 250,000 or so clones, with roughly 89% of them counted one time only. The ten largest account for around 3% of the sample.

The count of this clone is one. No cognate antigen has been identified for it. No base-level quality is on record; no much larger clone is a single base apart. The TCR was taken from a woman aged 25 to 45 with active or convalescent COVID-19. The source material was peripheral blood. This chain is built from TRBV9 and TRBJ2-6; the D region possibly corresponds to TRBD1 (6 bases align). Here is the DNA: TGTGCCAGCAGCGCCACAGGGTTCGGGGCCAACGTCCTGACTTTC. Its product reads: CASSATGFGANVLTF. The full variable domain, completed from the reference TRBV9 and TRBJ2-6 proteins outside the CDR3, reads DSGVTQTPKHLITATGQRVTLRCSPRSGDLSVYWYQQSLDQGLQFLIQYYNGEERAKGNILERFSAQQFPDLHSELNLSSLELGDSALYFCASSATGFGANVLTFGAGSRLTVL.